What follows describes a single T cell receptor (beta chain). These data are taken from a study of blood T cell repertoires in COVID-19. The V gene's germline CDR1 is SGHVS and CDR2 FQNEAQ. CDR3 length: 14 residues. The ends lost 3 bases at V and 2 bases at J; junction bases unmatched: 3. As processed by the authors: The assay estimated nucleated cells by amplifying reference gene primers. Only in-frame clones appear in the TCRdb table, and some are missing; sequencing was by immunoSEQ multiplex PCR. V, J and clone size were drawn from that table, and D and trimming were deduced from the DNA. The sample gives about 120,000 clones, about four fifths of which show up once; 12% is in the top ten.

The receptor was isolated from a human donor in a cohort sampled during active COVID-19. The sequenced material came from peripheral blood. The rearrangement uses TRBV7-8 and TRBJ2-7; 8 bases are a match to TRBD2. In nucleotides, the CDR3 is TGTGCCAGCAGCTTCGCGGGGGGTGCCTACGAGCAGTACTTC. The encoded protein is CASSFAGGAYEQYF.